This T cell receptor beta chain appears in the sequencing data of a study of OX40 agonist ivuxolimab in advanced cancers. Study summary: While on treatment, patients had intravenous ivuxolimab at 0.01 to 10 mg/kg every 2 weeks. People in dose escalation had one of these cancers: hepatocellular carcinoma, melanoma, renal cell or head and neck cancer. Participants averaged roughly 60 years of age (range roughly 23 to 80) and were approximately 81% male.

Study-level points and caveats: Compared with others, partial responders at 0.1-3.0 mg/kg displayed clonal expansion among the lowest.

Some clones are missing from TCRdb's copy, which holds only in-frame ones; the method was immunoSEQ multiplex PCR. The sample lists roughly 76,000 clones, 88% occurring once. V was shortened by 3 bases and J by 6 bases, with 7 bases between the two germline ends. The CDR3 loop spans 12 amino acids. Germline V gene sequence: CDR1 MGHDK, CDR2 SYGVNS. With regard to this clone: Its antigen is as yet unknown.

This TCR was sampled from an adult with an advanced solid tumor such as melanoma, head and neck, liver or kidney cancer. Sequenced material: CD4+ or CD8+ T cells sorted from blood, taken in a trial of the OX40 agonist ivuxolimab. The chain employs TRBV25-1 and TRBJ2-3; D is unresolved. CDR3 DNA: TGTGCCAGCAGTGACCATTGGGATACGCAGTATTTT. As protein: CASSDHWDTQYF.